The sequence of this T cell receptor (beta chain) was determined in a study of blood T cells in healthy people across ages. Study information: Roughly one uniquely barcoded beta molecule per two T cells was captured.

A second 7 to 11 cycle PCR used barcoded and J-beta primers. Every sample gave at least 2.5 million paired-end reads containing CDR3. A single record per CDR3 protein comes from TCRdb applying MiXCR to the 5' RACE reads. The table records 750,000 to 950,000 distinct CDR3 sequences, approximately 53% of them present only once. The CDR3 totals 17 residues. J lost 3 bases, V lost 7 bases, and 10 bases had no gene match. The germline CDR1 and CDR2 sequences are MDHEN and SYDVKM. General study findings and limits: Naive CD4+ cell counts and diversity both ran higher in long-lived than in aged donors. Nothing was known about donor CMV status, and this possibly confounded expanded clonotype changes.

Of note for this clonotype: Its antigen remains unknown.

This chain uses TRBV28 with TRBJ2-3; 13 bases agree with TRBD2. This clonotype was obtained from an elderly man in good health. The material sequenced was blood. In nucleotides, the CDR3 is TGTGCCAGCACAAGTCGTGGACTAGCGGGAGCAACAGATACGCAGTATTTT. Its translation is CASTSRGLAGATDTQYF.